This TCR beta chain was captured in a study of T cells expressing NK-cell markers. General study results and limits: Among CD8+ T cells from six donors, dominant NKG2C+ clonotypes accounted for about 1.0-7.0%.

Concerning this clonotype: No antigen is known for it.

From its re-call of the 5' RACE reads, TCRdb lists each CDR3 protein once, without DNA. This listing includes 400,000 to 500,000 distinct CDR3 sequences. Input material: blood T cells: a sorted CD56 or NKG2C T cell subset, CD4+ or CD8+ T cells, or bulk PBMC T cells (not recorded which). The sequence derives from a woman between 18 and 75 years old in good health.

CDR3 sequence reads: CASSMASGNEQYF. This rearrangement joins TRBV27 to TRBJ2-7; TCRdb reports TRBD2, a call that lacks DNA to check it against. Germline V gene lookup returns CDR1 MNHEY and CDR2 SMNVEV (reference sequence). This CDR3 spans 13 amino acids.